The 30 T cell receptor beta chains below were found in one sample sequenced in a study of identical twins' blood T cells. A single record per CDR3 protein comes from TCRdb applying MiXCR to the 5' RACE reads. Of 400,000 or so distinct CDR3 sequences listed, 28% are singletons. Sequenced input: PBMCs. Receptors were obtained from a woman aged 18-55 years in good health.

This clonotype has a handful of counts. The gene calls are TRBV9 and TRBJ2-3, with TRBD1 identical over 7 bases. The ends lost 3 bases at V and 9 bases at J; junction bases unmatched: 4. CDR3 length: 12 residues. The germline CDR1 and CDR2 sequences are SGDLS and YYNGEE. This chain's CDR3 is CASSEQGMTQYF. In DNA, the CDR3 is TGTGCCAGCAGCGAACAGGGGATGACGCAGTATTTT.

This chain links TRBV12-5 with TRBJ1-1, with D hard to call. Trimming stripped 6 bases from V and 1 base from J, with 6 bases between. CDR1 and CDR2 from the germline V gene are LGHNT and FRNRAP. This CDR3 contains 12 residues. In DNA form, the CDR3 reads TGTGCTAGTGGGACGGAGAACACTGAAGCTTTCTTT. This encodes CASGTENTEAFF.

This clonotype has a handful of counts. This chain uses TRBV9 with TRBJ1-1; D gene ambiguous. The germline CDR1 and CDR2 sequences are SGDLS and YYNGEE. V lost 4 bases to trimming and J lost 3 bases, with 10 bases between them. This CDR3 region has 13 residues. CDR3 protein: CASSPYMYTEAFF. Here the CDR3 DNA reads TGTGCCAGCAGCCCCTATATGTACACTGAAGCTTTCTTT. Combining the CDR3 with reference TRBV9 and TRBJ1-1 gives the whole variable domain DSGVTQTPKHLITATGQRVTLRCSPRSGDLSVYWYQQSLDQGLQFLIQYYNGEERAKGNILERFSAQQFPDLHSELNLSSLELGDSALYFCASSPYMYTEAFFGQGTRLTVV.

In this sample, this clonotype turned up a few times. V usage is TRBV4-3 and J usage is TRBJ1-5; 8 positions match TRBD1. The CDR3 has 16 residues. V lost 5 bases, J lost 6 bases, and 12 bases stayed unmatched. In germline, CDR1 is LGHNA, CDR2 YSLEER. The CDR3 coding sequence is TGCGCCAGCAGCGTGAGCCACAGGGGGAGTAGTCAGCCCCAGCATTTT. Translation gives CASSVSHRGSSQPQHF.

On this clonotype itself: The germline gene is not matched at one end of the junction; a read error may be the cause. The chain employs TRBV19 and TRBJ1-5; TRBD1 is a possible D gene (6 bases). The CDR3 has 15 amino acids. Looked up from germline, CDR1 is LNHDA and CDR2 is SQIVND (reference sequence). CDR3 in amino acids: CASIGGRRLHQPQHF. Here the CDR3 DNA reads TGTGCTAGTATAGGGGGACGGAGACTTCATCAGCCCCAGCATTTT.

This clonotype turned up a few times. The chain has TRBV29-1 and TRBJ2-2, with D possibly matching TRBD1 (6 bases). V gave up 6 bases and J gave up 3 bases, with 11 bases separating them. Per germline, CDR1 SQVTM and CDR2 ANQGSEA. The CDR3 loop spans 13 amino acids. This CDR3 is CSVTDRDTGELFF. The CDR3 DNA reads TGCAGCGTGACGGACAGAGACACCGGGGAGCTGTTTTTT.

The chain joins TRBV14 to TRBJ2-1; 8 bases fit TRBD2. The J segment lost 9 bases and the V segment lost 4 bases, leaving 11 bases of the junction unmatched. CDR3 length equals 15 residues. Germline V gene sequence: CDR1 SGHDN, CDR2 FVKESK. DNA for the CDR3: TGTGCCAGCAGCCCGGGGCACGGGGGGGCCAGTGAGCAGTTCTTC. It translates to CASSPGHGGASEQFF.

The sample holds a few counts of this clonotype. The chain has TRBV29-1 and TRBJ1-5; TRBD1 agrees at 8 bases. This CDR3 region has 14 residues. Per the germline V gene, CDR1 is SQVTM and CDR2 is ANQGSEA. V lost 7 bases to trimming and J lost 3 bases; unmatched junction nucleotides: 8. CDR3 protein: CSAVTGAVNQPQHF. DNA of the CDR3: TGCAGCGCCGTGACAGGGGCCGTCAATCAGCCCCAGCATTTT. The whole variable domain, remainder taken from reference TRBV29-1 and TRBJ1-5, is SAVISQKPSRDICQRGTSLTIQCQVDSQVTMMFWYRQQPGQSLTLIATANQGSEATYESGFVIDKFPISRPNLTFSTLTVSNMSPEDSSIYLCSAVTGAVNQPQHFGDGTRLSIL.

The chain joins TRBV5-1 to TRBJ2-2, with D possibly TRBD2 on 5 matching bases. The CDR3 extends over 17 amino acids. CDR1 and CDR2 (germline): SGHRS, YFSETQ. V lost 1 base and J 0 bases, leaving 13 bases between the germline ends. CDR3 residues: CASSLLGSASNTGELFF. In DNA form, the CDR3 reads TGCGCCAGCAGCTTGTTGGGGAGCGCCTCGAACACCGGGGAGCTGTTTTTT.

The rearrangement uses TRBV25-1 and TRBJ1-5; D uncertain. V lost 10 bases, J lost 5 bases, and 21 bases lay in between. The CDR3 is 15 residues long. CDR1 MGHDK and CDR2 SYGVNS come from the germline V gene. In nucleotides, the CDR3 is TGTGCCATCAACCCCCCCCACAGTGATTATCAGCCCCAGCATTTT. As protein: CAINPPHSDYQPQHF.

In this sample, this clonotype turned up a few times. The chain is built from TRBV27 and TRBJ1-1; 7 bases fit TRBD1. In germline, CDR1 is MNHEY, CDR2 SMNVEV (reference sequence). Trimming took 5 bases from V and 2 from J; bases not matched to a gene: 11. The CDR3 length is 16 residues. The CDR3 DNA follows: TGTGCCAGCAGTCTCTCCAGGGGGGGGCGCAACACTGAAGCTTTCTTT. It yields the protein CASSLSRGGRNTEAFF.

The V gene is TRBV20-1, the J gene TRBJ1-2, with 7 bases matching TRBD1. Unmatched junction bases numbered 17, after V lost 6 bases and J lost 7 bases. This CDR3 is 15 amino acids long. Germline CDR1 is DFQATT and CDR2 is SNEGSKA (reference sequence). CDR3 DNA sequence: TGCAGTGCCAGGGGGGGTGCGGATTATGTAGGTGGCTACACCTTC. This gives the protein CSARGGADYVGGYTF.

V is TRBV20-1 and J is TRBJ1-6, with D possibly TRBD1 on 5 matching bases. Germline assignment: CDR1 DFQATT and CDR2 SNEGSKA (reference sequence). The CDR3 is 20 residues long. Trimming stripped 0 bases from V and 0 bases from J, with 21 bases between. CDR3 sequence reads: CSARDEVARGLSSYNSPLHF. CDR3 nucleotide sequence: TGCAGTGCTAGAGATGAGGTTGCTAGGGGACTGAGCTCCTATAATTCACCCCTCCACTTT.

The chain combines TRBV29-1 with TRBJ2-1; 11 bases map to TRBD2. J was trimmed by 8 bases and V by 5 bases; bases with no gene match: 8. CDR1 and CDR2 (germline): SQVTM, ANQGSEA. This CDR3 region has 14 residues. This chain's CDR3 is CSVIGVAGGHEQFF. CDR3 bases: TGCAGCGTTATTGGGGTAGCGGGAGGGCATGAGCAGTTCTTC.

In this sample, this clonotype turned up a few times. The rearrangement links TRBV7-2 to TRBJ1-2; 8 bases align to TRBD1. Looked up from germline, CDR1 is SGHTA and CDR2 is FQGNSA. The V segment lost 5 bases and the J segment 3 bases; nucleotides outside the gene matches: 11. This CDR3 is built from 16 residues. In DNA form, the CDR3 reads TGTGCCAGCAGCACACCGACAGGGGAAGTTGACTATGGCTACACCTTC. Translated, it gives CASSTPTGEVDYGYTF. The full variable domain, with the rest looked up from reference TRBV7-2 and TRBJ1-2, is GAGVSQSPSNKVTEKGKDVELRCDPISGHTALYWYRQSLGQGLEFLIYFQGNSAPDKSGLPSDRFSAERTGGSVSTLTIQRTQQEDSAVYLCASSTPTGEVDYGYTFGSGTRLTVV.

This clonotype was detected ten times or more. The junction departs from the called germline gene at one end, perhaps through a read error. V is TRBV11-2 and J is TRBJ1-2; TRBD1 agrees at 7 bases. CDR1 SGHAT and CDR2 FQNNGV come from the germline V gene. The CDR3 totals 13 residues. The CDR3 sequence: CASSLDRRYGYTF. DNA for the CDR3: TGCGCCAGCAGCTTGGACAGGCGCTATGGCTACACCTTC. The full variable domain, its missing parts supplied by reference TRBV11-2 and TRBJ1-2, is EAGVAQSPRYKIIEKRQSVAFWCNPISGHATLYWYQQILGQGPKLLIQFQNNGVVDDSQLPKDRFSAERLKGVDSTLKIQPAKLEDSAVYLCASSLDRRYGYTFGSGTRLTVV.

This CDR3 is CASSIRGRTNTEAFF. The CDR3 DNA sequence: TGTGCCAGTAGTATAAGGGGGCGAACGAACACTGAAGCTTTCTTT. V usage is TRBV19 and J usage is TRBJ1-1, with 7 bases matching TRBD1. Germline CDR1 is LNHDA and CDR2 is SQIVND (reference sequence). There are 15 residues in the CDR3. Germline trimming cut 2 bases from V and 1 base from J; bases unmatched to any gene: 4.

As concerns this clonotype: At one end the junction does not follow the germline gene, possibly because of a read error. The chain uses TRBV7-2 and TRBJ1-1; D unresolved. There are 13 residues in the CDR3. From germline, CDR1 is SGHTA and CDR2 FQGNSA. This CDR3 is CAGSSDWSTEAFF. The CDR3 coding sequence is TGTGCCGGCAGCTCCGACTGGAGCACTGAAGCTTTCTTT.

Notes on this clonotype: Sequence at one end of the junction differs from germline and may be a read error. The genes are TRBV20-1 and TRBJ2-7; 8 nucleotides line up with TRBD2. This CDR3 is built from 15 residues. Germline values: CDR1 DFQATT, CDR2 SNEGSKA (reference sequence). CDR3 region: CSARDIAGSVYEQYF. CDR3 sequence (DNA): TGCAGTGCTAGAGACATAGCGGGGTCCGTGTACGAACAGTACTTC.

This clonotype was picked up a small number of times. This chain connects TRBV20-1 to TRBJ1-4; D is uncertain. V was pared by 5 bases and J by 3 bases, with 7 bases between. Germline V gene sequence: CDR1 DFQATT, CDR2 SNEGSKA (reference sequence). This CDR3 spans 12 amino acids. The CDR3 DNA sequence: TGCAGTGCTCCAACCTCTAATGAAAAACTGTTTTTT. It translates to CSAPTSNEKLFF.

This clonotype showed up just a few times. The chain has TRBV5-1 and TRBJ2-1; no clear D gene. V gave up 0 bases and J gave up 0 bases, with 7 bases separating them. The CDR3 has 15 amino acids. The germline CDR1 and CDR2 sequences are SGHRS and YFSETQ. CDR3 amino acids: CASSLDTASYNEQFF. In DNA form, the CDR3 reads TGCGCCAGCAGCTTGGACACGGCCTCCTACAATGAGCAGTTCTTC. Filled out from reference TRBV5-1 and TRBJ2-1, the complete variable domain reads KAGVTQTPRYLIKTRGQQVTLSCSPISGHRSVSWYQQTPGQGLQFLFEYFSETQRNKGNFPGRFSGRQFSNSRSEMNVSTLELGDSALYLCASSLDTASYNEQFFGPGTRLTVL.

On this clonotype itself: A much more abundant neighbour one base away suggests this may be a read error. The rearrangement links TRBV30 to TRBJ2-1; D unresolved. CDR3 length: 12 residues. Germline V gene sequence: CDR1 GTSNPN, CDR2 SVGIG (reference sequence). The CDR3 nucleotides are TGTGCCTGGAGTGTACACGGCAATAAGCAGTTCTTC. Amino acids: CAWSVHGNKQFF.

The J gene is TRBJ1-1, the V gene TRBV7-9, with unresolved D. Trimming took off 4 bases at V and 7 bases at J, with 7 bases between the two ends. The germline gives CDR1 SEHNR, CDR2 FQNEAQ (reference sequence). The CDR3 length is 11 residues. The chain's CDR3 is CASSSPLEAFF. The DNA of the CDR3 is TGTGCCAGCAGCTCGCCCCTTGAAGCTTTCTTT.

The V call is TRBV6-5, the J call TRBJ1-2; weak D call: TRBD1 (5 bases). The CDR3 sequence is 14 residues long. Germline lookup yields CDR1 MNHEY and CDR2 SVGAGI. The V end lost 6 bases, the J end lost 7 bases, and 18 bases lay between the germline ends. The DNA of the CDR3 is TGTGCCAGCAGCCCAATCGGGCAGGGCCTTGGCTACACCTTC. This encodes CASSPIGQGLGYTF.

This clonotype was detected only once. The chain recombines TRBV20-1 with TRBJ1-1; D remains unclear. V was clipped by 3 bases and J by 0 bases, with 20 bases between them. Germline assignment: CDR1 DFQATT and CDR2 SNEGSKA (reference sequence). The CDR3 is 17 amino acids. The DNA for the CDR3 is TGCAGTGCTAGTGAGAAGCTACGACTGATTGTGAACACTGAAGCTTTCTTT. Its translation: CSASEKLRLIVNTEAFF.

At least ten counts were recorded for this clonotype. The chain employs TRBV12-3 or TRBV12-4 and TRBJ1-1; D is unclear. With 4 bases removed from V and 5 bases from J, the gap between germline ends came to 14 bases. CDR3 length: 14 residues. The chain's CDR3 is CASSYRGGGTEAFF. The CDR3 nucleotides read TGTGCCAGCAGTTATCGGGGAGGAGGAACTGAAGCTTTCTTT.

This clonotype was counted between two and nine times. The junction does not match germline at one end; this may be a read error. V gene TRBV20-1 combines with J gene TRBJ2-5, with D unresolved. The CDR3 runs to 13 residues. From germline, CDR1 is DFQATT and CDR2 SNEGSKA (reference sequence). The chain's CDR3 is CSAKGQTKETQYF. The CDR3 coding sequence is TGCAGCGCTAAAGGGCAGACAAAAGAGACCCAGTACTTC.

The chain links TRBV5-1 to TRBJ1-1; 7 positions match TRBD1. The trim removed 0 bases at V and 3 bases at J, leaving 8 bases unmatched. Germline values: CDR1 SGHRS, CDR2 YFSETQ. This CDR3 region has 16 residues. The CDR3 region has the DNA TGCGCCAGCAGCTTGGGCGAGACAGGGCGCGACACTGAAGCTTTCTTT. It codes for CASSLGETGRDTEAFF.

The chain carries TRBV30 and TRBJ1-2; D is unresolved. This CDR3 contains 14 residues. V lost 0 bases and J lost 6, with 14 bases in between. Germline V gene sequence: CDR1 GTSNPN, CDR2 SVGIG (reference sequence). CDR3 sequence (DNA): TGTGCCTGGAGTGTCGGTCTGGGGTCCGATGGCTACACCTTC. Translating gives CAWSVGLGSDGYTF.

V gene TRBV27 combines with J gene TRBJ2-1; 9 bases fit TRBD2. The CDR3 runs 15 residues. V lost 2 bases to trimming and J lost 7 bases; unmatched junction nucleotides: 6. Looked up from germline, CDR1 is MNHEY and CDR2 is SMNVEV (reference sequence). CDR3 amino acids: CASSLAGGPFNEQFF. The DNA of the CDR3 is TGTGCCAGCAGTTTAGCGGGAGGGCCATTTAATGAGCAGTTCTTC.